A single sample is the source of the 4 T cell receptor beta chains below, sequenced in a study of shared clonotypes between healthy human individuals. Clones were sequenced by immunoSEQ multiplex PCR, and TCRdb holds only the in-frame ones, with some missing. In the table there are under 750,000 clones, 72% of which are singletons. Sample: memory CD4+ T cells sorted from blood. Subset denoted: CD45RA-negative fraction. The receptor source for this set is a woman in her 30s in good health.

The rearrangement uses TRBV10-2 and TRBJ1-3; D ambiguous. Germline V gene sequence: CDR1 WSHSY, CDR2 SAAADI. The CDR3 loop spans 15 amino acids. V lost 0 bases and J lost 3, with 9 bases in between. The CDR3 bases are TGCGCCAGCAGTGAGTCTCTATCCCTTGGAAACACCATATATTTT. This translates into CASSESLSLGNTIYF.

The rearrangement joins TRBV28 to TRBJ2-7; unclear D gene. This CDR3 contains 14 residues. V dropped 10 bases and J dropped 4 bases, with 20 bases sitting between them. Germline V gene data show CDR1 as MDHEN and CDR2 as SYDVKM. This CDR3 is CATMTPTSQYEQYF. The CDR3 DNA reads as TGTGCCACCATGACCCCAACATCCCAATACGAGCAGTACTTC.

The chain has TRBV10-3 and TRBJ2-5, with unresolved D. Germline V lookup: CDR1 ENHRY, CDR2 SYGVKD. V lost 6 bases to trimming and J lost 5 bases, with 7 bases between them. This CDR3 has 11 amino acids. The CDR3 DNA sequence: TGTGCCATCAGGGGTGGGGAGACCCAGTACTTC. Its protein product is CAIRGGETQYF.

V is TRBV7-8 and J is TRBJ2-5; no clear D. Trimming left V 2 bases short and J 1 base short, with 8 bases between. CDR1 is SGHVS and CDR2 is FQNEAQ in the germline V gene. The CDR3 extends over 14 amino acids. CDR3 nucleotides: TGTGCCAGCAGCTTACTTCGCGGCCAAGAGACCCAGTACTTC. Translated: CASSLLRGQETQYF.